The next 16 T cell receptor beta chains were all read from a single sample in a study of blood T cell repertoires in COVID-19. TCRdb's table, derived via immunoSEQ multiplex PCR, lists solely in-frame clones and lacks some. The table has 150,000 to 200,000 clones, roughly four fifths seen once; the top ten hold 2.5% to 3%. The sample was peripheral blood. The receptor source for this set is a woman of 80 years or more with COVID-19, enrolled during active disease.

This sequence joins TRBV14 and TRBJ2-7, with 12 bases matching TRBD2. V gave up 2 bases and J gave up 4 bases; unmatched junction bases: 6. CDR1 is SGHDN, CDR2 FVKESK, per germline. This CDR3 is built from 16 residues. CDR3 in DNA: TGTGCCAGCAGCCAACTAGCGGGGGGGCCGGGGTACGAGCAGTACTTC. As protein: CASSQLAGGPGYEQYF.

V gene TRBV5-1 combines with J gene TRBJ1-4, with 9 bases matching TRBD1. The CDR3 loop spans 14 amino acids. Germline values: CDR1 SGHRS, CDR2 YFSETQ. Losses at the gene ends were 5 bases for V and 7 bases for J; bases not matched to a gene: 6. The CDR3 spells CASRVQGAAEKLFF. Written as DNA, the CDR3 is TGCGCCAGCAGAGTACAGGGGGCTGCTGAAAAACTGTTTTTT.

The CDR3 sequence: CASSLTRGGALETQYF. CDR3 bases: TGTGCCAGCAGCCTGACTCGCGGGGGGGCTTTGGAGACCCAGTACTTC. The chain links TRBV5-4 to TRBJ2-5, with TRBD2 identical over 9 bases. The CDR3 spans 16 residues. The J segment lost 5 bases and the V segment lost 4 bases, leaving 12 bases of the junction unmatched. CDR1 and CDR2 (germline): SGHNT, YYREEE (reference sequence).

The chain is built from TRBV7-2 and TRBJ1-2; 9 positions agree with TRBD1. Per germline, CDR1 SGHTA and CDR2 FQGNSA. V lost 6 bases, J lost 8 bases, and 7 bases stayed unmatched. The CDR3 has 13 residues. The CDR3 DNA is TGTGCCAGCAGTACCGGACAGGGGAGGGGCTACACCTTC. It codes for CASSTGQGRGYTF.

This chain connects TRBV7-2 to TRBJ2-1, with D hard to call. V was cut by 1 base and J by 1 base, with 8 bases left in between. Germline CDR1 is SGHTA and CDR2 is FQGNSA. The CDR3 runs to 15 residues. The CDR3 here is CASSLDFSSYNEQFF. DNA for the CDR3: TGTGCCAGCAGCTTAGACTTTTCGTCCTACAATGAGCAGTTCTTC.

The rearrangement links TRBV5-5 to TRBJ1-6, with D possibly matching TRBD1 (6 bases). V was pared by 4 bases and J by 1 base, with 21 bases between. The CDR3 has 19 amino acids. Per germline, CDR1 SGHKS and CDR2 YYEKEE (reference sequence). CDR3 loop: CASSPGWGRSGSYNSPLHF. Here the CDR3 DNA reads TGTGCCAGCAGCCCCGGGTGGGGGCGTTCGGGTTCCTATAATTCACCCCTCCACTTT.

The CDR3 DNA follows: TGTGCCAGCAGCTTGGTGCCGGAGACCAAAAACATTCAGTACTTC. Translating gives CASSLVPETKNIQYF. The J gene is TRBJ2-4, the V gene TRBV5-5; no definite D call. This CDR3 has 15 residues. Germline CDR1 SGHKS, CDR2 YYEKEE (reference sequence). V lost 0 bases and J 2 bases, leaving 9 bases between the germline ends.

J is TRBJ2-2 and V is TRBV7-9; D might be TRBD1 (6 bases). Germline loops: CDR1 SEHNR, CDR2 FQNEAQ (reference sequence). This CDR3 has 14 residues. V gave up 4 bases and J gave up 6 bases, with 12 bases separating them. CDR3 loop: CASSYNREPGELFF. CDR3 nucleotide sequence: TGTGCCAGCAGCTATAACAGGGAACCCGGGGAGCTGTTTTTT.

The chain has TRBV19 and TRBJ2-2; TRBD2 is a possible D gene (6 bases). Germline V gene data show CDR1 as LNHDA and CDR2 as SQIVND (reference sequence). The CDR3 extends over 13 amino acids. V lost 5 bases and J 5 bases, leaving 9 bases between the germline ends. CDR3 protein: CASSRGWTGELFF. The CDR3 bases are TGTGCCAGTAGTCGGGGGTGGACCGGGGAGCTGTTTTTT.

The DNA for the CDR3 is TGTGCCAGCAGATCCTTTAGAGCGGGAGGACCCGTCCAGTACTTC. Protein product: CASRSFRAGGPVQYF. This rearrangement joins TRBV6-5 to TRBJ2-5; the match to TRBD2 covers 9 bases. There are 15 residues in the CDR3. V shed 6 bases, J shed 10 bases, and the junction held 15 bases outside the gene matches. Germline CDR1 MNHEY, CDR2 SVGAGI.

This clone was recorded a few times. The rearrangement uses TRBV25-1 and TRBJ2-1, with TRBD2 identical over 7 bases. Trimming cost V 8 bases and J 1 base; bases outside gene matches: 8. Germline values: CDR1 MGHDK, CDR2 SYGVNS. The CDR3 is 15 residues long. CDR3 protein: CASEAGKRSYNEQFF. The CDR3 DNA reads TGTGCCAGCGAAGCGGGAAAGCGATCCTACAATGAGCAGTTCTTC.

The chain is built from TRBV4-1 and TRBJ2-1, with D unresolved. V gave up 0 bases and J gave up 1 base, with 4 bases separating them. The CDR3 is 14 residues long. Germline assignment: CDR1 MGHRA and CDR2 YSYEKL. CDR3 residues: CASSQDGSYNEQFF. In DNA, the CDR3 is TGCGCCAGCAGCCAAGACGGGTCCTACAATGAGCAGTTCTTC.

The gene calls are TRBV18 and TRBJ1-1, with a possible D match to TRBD1 (6 bases). The V end lost 3 bases, the J end lost 5 bases, and 16 bases lay between the germline ends. Germline values: CDR1 KGHSH, CDR2 LQKENI. This CDR3 spans 15 amino acids. CDR3 DNA: TGTGCCAGCTCACCGATCAGCGGGGGGCGTACTGAAGCTTTCTTT. It yields the protein CASSPISGGRTEAFF.

V is TRBV6-5 and J is TRBJ1-2, with 12 bases identical to TRBD1. After removal of 8 bases from V and 7 bases from J, the junction contained 5 bases not matched to a gene. Germline V lookup: CDR1 MNHEY, CDR2 SVGAGI. The CDR3 spans 13 residues. The CDR3 coding sequence is TGTGCCAGCGCGGGGACAGGGGGCTTTGGCTACACCTTC. This sequence encodes CASAGTGGFGYTF.

The chain couples TRBV18 to TRBJ1-3, with D maybe TRBD1 (5 bases). Looked up from germline, CDR1 is KGHSH and CDR2 is LQKENI. The CDR3 consists of 15 residues. V was clipped by 6 bases and J by 2 bases, with 14 bases between them. Written as DNA, the CDR3 is TGTGCCAGCTCTCAGGGATTAGGGGCTGGAAACACCATATATTTT. As protein: CASSQGLGAGNTIYF.

The chain uses TRBV7-2 and TRBJ2-2; 7 bases are a match to TRBD1. Trimming took 5 bases from V and 5 from J; bases not matched to a gene: 8. This CDR3 is 15 amino acids long. Germline CDR1 reads SGHTA; CDR2 reads FQGNSA. The CDR3 loop reads CASSRDRVGTGELFF. Here the CDR3 DNA reads TGTGCCAGCAGCAGAGACAGGGTGGGGACCGGGGAGCTGTTTTTT.